These 27 T cell receptor beta chains were sequenced from one sample in a study of CD4 and CD8 cells across lung adenocarcinoma regions. TCRdb passed the PCR reads through MiXCR, listing each CDR3 protein once. The sample includes around 19,000 distinct CDR3 sequences, roughly 54% of them seen just once. Sequencing was carried out using CD8+ T cells from the center of a lung tumor. These receptors all stem from a female donor with lung adenocarcinoma. The CD4 and CD8 labels of this study may be unreliable.

This clonotype was seen only a few times. The rearrangement joins TRBV4-1 to TRBJ1-1, with unresolved D. V lost 1 base and J 0 bases, leaving 9 bases between the germline ends. The CDR3 extends over 15 amino acids. Germline CDR1 and CDR2: MGHRA and YSYEKL. DNA for the CDR3: TGCGCCAGCAGCCAAGGGGAACGGGTGAACACTGAAGCTTTCTTT. Protein sequence: CASSQGERVNTEAFF.

This clonotype has more than one count but fewer than ten. The chain recombines TRBV6-1 with TRBJ2-4; tentative D call: TRBD1 (6 bases). The CDR3 totals 15 residues. CDR1 is MNHNS and CDR2 is SASEGT in the germline V gene. The V end was cut by 4 bases, the J end by 13 bases, with 23 bases between. DNA of the CDR3: TGTGCCAGCAGTGCGGGGCTGGGGGCCACAGACACGCAGTACTTC. Amino acids: CASSAGLGATDTQYF.

In its sample, this clonotype was seen many times. The chain combines TRBV7-8 with TRBJ2-1; D unclear. V was cut by 2 bases and J by 10 bases, with 18 bases left in between. This CDR3 has 15 residues. Germline V lookup: CDR1 SGHVS, CDR2 FQNEAQ. The CDR3 loop reads CASSLRFGPRYEQFF. The CDR3 DNA reads as TGTGCCAGCAGCTTAAGGTTCGGGCCTCGCTACGAGCAGTTCTTC. Based on the CDR3 plus reference TRBV7-8 and TRBJ2-1, the full variable domain is GAGVSQSPRYKVAKRGQDVALRCDPISGHVSLFWYQQALGQGPEFLTYFQNEAQLDKSGLPSDRFFAERPEGSVSTLKIQRTQQEDSAVYLCASSLRFGPRYEQFFGPGTRLTVL.

By its share, this clonotype is medium-sized. This chain joins TRBV27 and TRBJ1-1, with D maybe TRBD1 (5 bases). CDR3 length: 13 residues. Germline V gives CDR1 MNHEY, CDR2 SMNVEV (reference sequence). The ends were cut back, 3 bases at V and 5 bases at J, with 10 bases in the middle. The CDR3 spells CASSFGRGTEAFF. DNA of the CDR3: TGTGCCAGCAGTTTCGGTAGGGGTACTGAAGCTTTCTTT.

This clonotype was found a few times. The chain joins TRBV20-1 to TRBJ2-1; perhaps D is TRBD1 or TRBD2 (5 bases each). Germline lookup yields CDR1 DFQATT and CDR2 SNEGSKA (reference sequence). The CDR3 covers 14 residues. V lost 3 bases to trimming and J lost 6 bases, with 15 bases between them. Here the CDR3 reads CSARGEKRINEQFF. CDR3 DNA sequence: TGCAGTGCTAGGGGGGAAAAACGAATCAATGAGCAGTTCTTC.

V gene TRBV7-6 combines with J gene TRBJ1-6, with a tentative D call TRBD1 (5 bases). V was shortened by 5 bases and J by 7 bases, with 15 bases between the two germline ends. The CDR3 is 15 amino acids. CDR1 and CDR2 (germline): SGHVS, FNYEAQ. DNA of the CDR3: TGTGCCAGCAGCATCGGACACCTCGACAATTCACCCCTCCACTTT. It encodes CASSIGHLDNSPLHF.

The CDR3 protein is CASRVTGVGEQFF. CDR3 nucleotides: TGTGCCAGCAGGGTAACAGGGGTAGGAGAGCAGTTCTTC. This chain links TRBV6-1 with TRBJ2-1; 7 positions agree with TRBD1. The CDR3 contains 13 residues. Germline values: CDR1 MNHNS, CDR2 SASEGT. V shed 6 bases, J shed 10 bases, and the junction held 9 bases outside the gene matches.

J is TRBJ2-6 and V is TRBV28, with D perhaps TRBD1 (5 bases). The CDR3 loop spans 17 amino acids. V dropped 7 bases and J dropped 0 bases, with 16 bases sitting between them. The germline V gene encodes CDR1 MDHEN and CDR2 SYDVKM. The DNA for the CDR3 is TGTGCCAGCACACACAGGACCACTTTCTCTGGGGCCAACGTCCTGACTTTC. Translating gives CASTHRTTFSGANVLTF.

Remarks on this clonotype: A read error may produce the germline difference seen at one junction end. The rearrangement links TRBV10-1 to TRBJ2-5; D is possibly TRBD1 (5 bases). This CDR3 comprises 14 residues. Germline V gives CDR1 WNHNN, CDR2 SYGVQD (reference sequence). CDR3 sequence (DNA): TGTGCCGGCAGATGGGGCCGAGACCAAGAGACCCAGTACTTC. Residues: CAGRWGRDQETQYF.

Only a few counts were recorded for this clonotype. The rearrangement links TRBV6-5 to TRBJ1-2, with D perhaps matching TRBD1 (6 bases). The CDR3 sequence is 15 residues long. The ends were cut back, 7 bases at V and 1 base at J, with 16 bases in the middle. Germline CDR1 is MNHEY and CDR2 is SVGAGI. This chain's CDR3 is CASILTPGDNYGYTF. The DNA for the CDR3 is TGTGCCAGCATTCTCACCCCAGGGGATAACTATGGCTACACCTTC.

This clonotype has more than one count but fewer than ten. The chain joins TRBV6-1 to TRBJ1-2; D possibly corresponds to TRBD1 (5 bases). CDR3 length: 13 amino acids. V was cut by 6 bases and J by 5 bases, with 13 bases left in between. The germline gives CDR1 MNHNS, CDR2 SASEGT. CDR3 residues: CASSLGADYGYTF. In DNA form, the CDR3 reads TGTGCCAGCAGCCTAGGGGCTGATTATGGCTACACCTTC.

The CDR3 DNA sequence: TGTGCCAGGGGTTTCGGGGGGAGAGGCGAAGACATTCAGTACTTC. Protein product: CARGFGGRGEDIQYF. The chain carries TRBV6-1 and TRBJ2-4, with TRBD2 identical over 7 bases. Germline V gives CDR1 MNHNS, CDR2 SASEGT. The length of the CDR3 is 15 residues. V was pared by 9 bases and J by 8 bases, with 16 bases of the junction left unmatched.

In regard to this clonotype: The junction and the germline gene differ at one end; a read error may be behind it. The J gene is TRBJ2-4, the V gene TRBV6-1, with 8 bases matching TRBD2. This CDR3 contains 15 residues. Germline values: CDR1 MNHNS, CDR2 SASEGT. CDR3 nucleotide sequence: TGTGGCAGCAGCGCGGGAGCGGGAGCCAAAAACACGCAGTATTTC. This encodes CGSSAGAGAKNTQYF.

This clonotype is judged medium-sized. The chain joins TRBV6-1 to TRBJ2-1; 7 nucleotides align to TRBD2. The CDR3 runs 14 residues. Looked up from germline, CDR1 is MNHNS and CDR2 is SASEGT. V lost 6 bases and J lost 2; bases outside the gene matches: 4. The CDR3 bases are TGTGCCAGCAGCGCGGGAGTCACCTACAATGAGCAGTTCTTC. It translates to CASSAGVTYNEQFF.

This clonotype was observed a handful of times. This sequence joins TRBV6-5 and TRBJ2-1; 12 bases match TRBD1. The CDR3 sequence is 17 residues long. V was pared by 4 bases and J by 7 bases, with 11 bases of the junction left unmatched. Looked up from germline, CDR1 is MNHEY and CDR2 is SVGAGI. The CDR3 DNA follows: TGTGCCAGCAGTTCACTTTCTGGGGACAGGGGGCGGAATGAGCAGTTCTTC. As protein: CASSSLSGDRGRNEQFF.

This clonotype is medium-sized within its sample. The V call is TRBV27, the J call TRBJ2-3; TRBD2 agrees at 7 bases. Per the germline V gene, CDR1 is MNHEY and CDR2 is SMNVEV (reference sequence). CDR3 length: 16 residues. V lost 8 bases to trimming and J lost 1 base; unmatched junction nucleotides: 12. CDR3 sequence: CASRSQVGGGTDTQYF. CDR3 nucleotides: TGTGCCAGCCGCTCACAAGTGGGAGGGGGCACAGATACGCAGTATTTT.

This chain links TRBV6-1 with TRBJ1-5; a possible D gene is TRBD1 (5 bases). From germline, CDR1 is MNHNS and CDR2 SASEGT. The length of the CDR3 is 13 residues. Between the trimmed V and J ends, which lost 7 bases and 4 bases, there was a span of 11 bases. Here the CDR3 reads CASTHGGNQPQHF. CDR3 nucleotide sequence: TGTGCCAGCACCCACGGGGGGAATCAGCCCCAGCATTTT.

This clonotype showed up many times. This chain uses TRBV12-3 or TRBV12-4 with TRBJ2-1, with 9 bases fitting TRBD2. The V gene end was trimmed by 6 bases and the J gene end by 10 bases; junction bases not matched to a gene: 13. The CDR3 is made up of 15 amino acids. The CDR3 is CASSLAGGPLGEQFF. CDR3 bases: TGTGCCAGCAGCCTTGCGGGAGGGCCGCTTGGGGAGCAGTTCTTC.

As regards this clonotype: An end of the junction does not agree with germline; a read error may underlie this. The rearrangement joins TRBV27 to TRBJ2-3; weak D call: TRBD2 (6 bases). CDR1 is MNHEY, CDR2 SMNVEV, per germline (reference sequence). The CDR3 totals 15 residues. CDR3 protein: CASTGSRRSKDMQYF. The CDR3 coding sequence is TGTGCCAGCACCGGGAGCCGGAGATCCAAAGACATGCAGTACTTT.

This rearrangement joins TRBV25-1 to TRBJ2-1; possibly TRBD2 for D (5 bases). The CDR3 loop spans 13 amino acids. Germline assignment: CDR1 MGHDK and CDR2 SYGVNS. V was cut by 4 bases and J by 6 bases, with 10 bases left in between. The CDR3 spells CASSGASFNEQFF. For the CDR3, the DNA is TGTGCCAGCAGTGGGGCTAGCTTCAATGAGCAGTTCTTC.

On this clonotype: Germline is not matched at one junction end, which may reflect a read error. The rearrangement links TRBV10-1 to TRBJ2-5; TRBD2 aligns across 11 bases. There are 17 residues in the CDR3. Germline V gene data show CDR1 as WNHNN and CDR2 as SYGVQD (reference sequence). The CDR3 here is CASSESDLAGGPETQYF. CDR3 in DNA: TGCGCCAGCAGTGAGTCCGACCTAGCGGGAGGACCAGAGACGCAGTATTTC.

This clonotype is termed medium-sized. The chain combines TRBV10-2 with TRBJ2-1; TRBD2 matches at 7 bases. With 4 bases clipped from V and 7 bases from J, the junction kept 7 bases outside the gene matches. Looked up from germline, CDR1 is WSHSY and CDR2 is SAAADI. The CDR3 contains 14 residues. In DNA, the CDR3 is TGCGCCAGCAGTGGGGCGGGAGCGGGGAATGAGCAGTTCTTC. Translated: CASSGAGAGNEQFF.

In its sample, this clonotype is medium-sized. The rearrangement links TRBV12-3 or TRBV12-4 to TRBJ2-1, with a possible D match to TRBD2 (5 bases). The CDR3 length is 13 residues. Trimming removed 4 bases at V and 9 bases at J, with 13 bases between. CDR3 protein: CASSSDPSSEQFF. For the CDR3, the DNA is TGTGCCAGCAGTTCTGACCCTAGCAGTGAGCAGTTCTTC.

This clonotype qualifies as medium-sized. This chain uses TRBV12-3 or TRBV12-4 with TRBJ2-5; maybe TRBD2 (5 bases). Trimming took off 8 bases at V and 4 bases at J, with 17 bases between the two ends. CDR3 size: 14 residues. The CDR3 nucleotides are TGTGCCAGCCGGAAAGCGGAGGAGAGAGAGACCCAGTACTTC. This translates into CASRKAEERETQYF.

This chain joins TRBV5-1 and TRBJ2-1; D gene unclear. Trimming stripped 1 base from V and 7 bases from J, with 12 bases between. The CDR3 loop spans 14 amino acids. The germline CDR1 and CDR2 sequences are SGHRS and YFSETQ. The CDR3 loop reads CASSLIWVRNEQFF. The DNA of the CDR3 is TGCGCCAGCAGCTTGATTTGGGTGAGGAATGAGCAGTTCTTC. The full variable domain, its missing parts supplied by reference TRBV5-1 and TRBJ2-1, is KAGVTQTPRYLIKTRGQQVTLSCSPISGHRSVSWYQQTPGQGLQFLFEYFSETQRNKGNFPGRFSGRQFSNSRSEMNVSTLELGDSALYLCASSLIWVRNEQFFGPGTRLTVL.

This clonotype was seen only a few times. The chain employs TRBV7-2 and TRBJ2-5, with TRBD1 as a possible D gene (6 bases). The CDR3 sequence is 13 residues long. Germline-derived CDR1 and CDR2 are SGHTA and FQGNSA. V shed 0 bases and J shed 4 bases, with 6 bases lying between them. This CDR3 reads CASSLARGETQYF. CDR3 DNA sequence: TGTGCCAGCAGCTTAGCCAGGGGAGAGACCCAGTACTTC.

J is TRBJ1-3 and V is TRBV27; possible D gene TRBD1, 5 bases. Germline CDR1 and CDR2: MNHEY and SMNVEV (reference sequence). Between the trimmed V and J ends, which lost 5 bases and 1 base, there was a span of 15 bases. This CDR3 comprises 16 residues. The DNA of the CDR3 is TGTGCCAGCAGTCCCTCCGGTGGGACGTCTGGAAACACCATATATTTT. Protein sequence: CASSPSGGTSGNTIYF.